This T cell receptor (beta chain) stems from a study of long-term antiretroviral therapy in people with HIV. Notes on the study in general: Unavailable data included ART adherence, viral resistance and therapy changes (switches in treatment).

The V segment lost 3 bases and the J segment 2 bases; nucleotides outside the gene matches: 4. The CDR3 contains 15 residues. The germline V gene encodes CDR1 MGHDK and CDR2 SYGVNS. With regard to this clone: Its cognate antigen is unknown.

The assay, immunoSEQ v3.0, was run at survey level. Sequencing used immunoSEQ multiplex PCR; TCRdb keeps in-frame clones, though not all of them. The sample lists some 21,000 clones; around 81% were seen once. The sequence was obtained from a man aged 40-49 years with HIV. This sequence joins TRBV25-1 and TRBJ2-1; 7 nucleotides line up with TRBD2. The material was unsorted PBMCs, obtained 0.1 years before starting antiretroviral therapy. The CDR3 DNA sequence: TGTGCCAGCAGTGACGGTCTAGCGGCCTACAATGAGCAGTTCTTC. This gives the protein CASSDGLAAYNEQFF.